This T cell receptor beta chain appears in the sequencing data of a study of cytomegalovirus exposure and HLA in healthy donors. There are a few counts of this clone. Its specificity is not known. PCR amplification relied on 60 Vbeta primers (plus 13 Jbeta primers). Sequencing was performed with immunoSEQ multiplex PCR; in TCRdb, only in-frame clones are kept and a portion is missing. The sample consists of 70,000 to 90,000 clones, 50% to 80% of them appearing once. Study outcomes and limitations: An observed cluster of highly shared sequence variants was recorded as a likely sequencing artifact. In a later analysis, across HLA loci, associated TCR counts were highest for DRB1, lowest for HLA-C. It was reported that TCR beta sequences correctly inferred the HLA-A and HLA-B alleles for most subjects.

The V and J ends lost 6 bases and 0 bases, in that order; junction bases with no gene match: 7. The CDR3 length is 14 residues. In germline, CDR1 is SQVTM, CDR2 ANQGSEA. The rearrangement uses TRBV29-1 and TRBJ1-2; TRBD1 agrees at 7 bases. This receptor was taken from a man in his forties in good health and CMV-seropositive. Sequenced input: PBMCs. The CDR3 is CSVLGTDPNYGYTF. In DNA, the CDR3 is TGCAGCGTACTCGGGACAGACCCTAACTATGGCTACACCTTC.